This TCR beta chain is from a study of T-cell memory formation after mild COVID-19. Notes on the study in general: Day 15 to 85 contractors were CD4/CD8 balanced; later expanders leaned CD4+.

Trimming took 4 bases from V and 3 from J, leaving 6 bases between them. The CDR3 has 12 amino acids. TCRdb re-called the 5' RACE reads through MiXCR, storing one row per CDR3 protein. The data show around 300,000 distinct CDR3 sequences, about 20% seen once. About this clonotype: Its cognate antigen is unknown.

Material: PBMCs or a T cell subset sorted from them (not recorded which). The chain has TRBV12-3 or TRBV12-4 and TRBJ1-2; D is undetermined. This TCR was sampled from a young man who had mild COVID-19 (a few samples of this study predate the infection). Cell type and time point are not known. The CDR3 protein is CASSYKDYGYTF. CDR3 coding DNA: TGTGCCAGCAGTTACAAGGACTATGGCTACACCTTC.